These T cell receptor beta chains were read from a single sample in a study of cytomegalovirus exposure and HLA in healthy donors. Clones were sequenced by immunoSEQ multiplex PCR, and TCRdb holds only the in-frame ones, with some missing. The repertoire consists of 130,000 or so clones, with roughly four fifths occurring once and the leading ten covering 8.1%. The sequencing sample was made of PBMCs. The receptor set was obtained from a woman in her forties or fifties in good health and CMV-seropositive. Each CDR3 is given with its conserved first and last residue. D genes are given only for firm matches. Size values are once, few and many counts, or a class for expanded clones, and some rows have none.

>TRBV11-3|TRBD2|TRBJ2-3|-
CASSLSGGPTDTQYF
TGTGCCAGCAGCTTGAGCGGGGGACCCACAGATACGCAGTATTTT
>TRBV7-9|-|TRBJ1-2|-
CASSQRTVYGYTF
TGTGCCAGCAGCCAAAGGACAGTCTATGGCTACACCTTC
>TRBV30|TRBD1|TRBJ1-6|once
CAWSLDRHSPLHF
TGTGCCTGGAGTCTGGACAGGCATTCACCCCTCCACTTT
>TRBV19|TRBD1|TRBJ1-4|-
CASRSQQGNRDEKLFF
TGTGCCAGTAGATCACAACAGGGGAATAGGGATGAAAAACTGTTTTTT
>TRBV7-7|-|TRBJ2-2|-
CASSLEGLHTGTGELFF
TGTGCTAGCAGCTTAGAGGGACTCCATACGGGCACCGGGGAGCTGTTTTTT
>TRBV19|TRBD1|TRBJ1-2|-
CASRRGQSYGYTF
TGTGCCAGTAGAAGGGGGCAGAGCTATGGCTACACCTTC
>TRBV19|TRBD1|TRBJ1-2|once
CASSILQGAGRYGYTF
TGTGCCAGTAGTATACTACAGGGGGCTGGTCGGTATGGCTACACCTTC
>TRBV7-6|-|TRBJ2-7|-
CASSLRAQDPTVSSEQYF
TGTGCCAGCAGCTTGCGGGCCCAAGATCCTACGGTTTCCTCCGAGCAGTACTTC
>TRBV6-1|-|TRBJ1-6|-
CASSGGRGGSSYNSPLHF
TGTGCCAGCAGTGGGGGAAGGGGAGGGAGCTCCTATAATTCACCCCTCCACTTT
>TRBV20-1|-|TRBJ1-6|few
CSARVSSPLHF
TGCAGTGCTAGAGTCAGTTCACCCCTCCACTTT
>TRBV5-1|TRBD1|TRBJ2-7|-
CASSLGQGPYEQYF
TGCGCCAGCAGCTTGGGACAGGGACCCTACGAGCAGTACTTC
>TRBV29-1|TRBD2|TRBJ2-2|-
CSVFGGVIGELFF
TGCAGCGTTTTTGGGGGGGTTATCGGGGAGCTGTTTTTT
>TRBV5-1|-|TRBJ2-3|-
CASSHYIPGITDTQYF
TGCGCCAGCAGCCATTACATTCCGGGAATCACAGATACGCAGTATTTT
>TRBV27|TRBD1|TRBJ2-1|-
CASSLAGTGVNQFF
TGTGCCAGCAGTTTGGCCGGGACAGGGGTTAACCAGTTCTTC
>TRBV2|-|TRBJ2-1|-
CASSSGTPDHKITYNEQFF
TGTGCCAGCAGTTCCGGGACACCGGACCATAAGATTACCTACAATGAGCAGTTCTTC
>TRBV7-9|-|TRBJ2-1|-
CASSRNRDHEQFF
TGTGCCAGCAGCCGCAACAGGGACCATGAGCAGTTCTTC
>TRBV5-1|TRBD1|TRBJ1-4|-
CASSRAPGQGTNEKLFF
TGCGCCAGCAGCCGAGCTCCGGGACAGGGGACTAATGAAAAACTGTTTTTT